The TCR beta chain described here comes from a study of PD-1 blockade in classical Hodgkin lymphoma. As to time point: cycle 4 day 1 (C4D1), after 5 to 7 weeks of nivolumab. Patients all relapsed after autologous stem cell transplantation, and there was variation in brentuximab vedotin exposure. TCRdb's table, derived via immunoSEQ multiplex PCR, lists solely in-frame clones and lacks some. The data show some 30,000 clones, around 72% seen once. In regard to this clone: Its antigen is currently unknown.

Study-level points and caveats: Those patients who began receiving nivolumab less than 1 year after ASCT had lower diversity, and they were excluded. According to reports, newly diagnosed patients had lower baseline TCR diversity than healthy donors, and relapsed/refractory patients had lower baseline TCR diversity still.

The length of the CDR3 is 15 residues. Per germline, CDR1 MNHEY and CDR2 SVGAGI. Trimming cost V 0 bases and J 4 bases, with 12 bases left between them. This receptor was obtained from a human donor with classical Hodgkin lymphoma. This sequence joins TRBV6-5 and TRBJ1-2; no firm D call. The material sequenced was peripheral blood mononuclear cells (PBMCs), taken before the fourth cycle of nivolumab. In DNA form, the CDR3 reads TGTGCCAGCAGTTACTCAACGGTTTCCGGCTATGGCTACACCTTC. Translating gives CASSYSTVSGYGYTF.